Given below is one TCR beta chain in context. No antigen is known for it. No qualities accompany the bases; no much larger clone lies one base away. The data were taken from a study of blood T cell repertoires in COVID-19 (dated by TCRdb to 2018 to 2021). Study-wide context: Collaborator samples came from the United States, Italy and Spain and covered acute and convalescent phases of COVID-19. The material from the prospective study consisted of cDNA or gDNA derived from T cells, B-cell-depleted T cells, or PBMCs. Deeply sampled blood TCRbeta repertoires from subjects exposed to, actively infected with, or recovered from COVID-19 were included in the dataset. A freely available public database, intended as a resource for researchers studying the immune response to SARS-CoV-2, is where the repertoires were released. Samples were obtained from the ongoing ImmuneRACE study (first 160 participants) and from roughly 1,300 subjects provided by 6 global collaborators. The sample metadata nearly always contained a de-identified subject ID, COVID-19 status, age in years and sex. Where available, HLA class I and class II types were taken from metadata supplied by the sample provider and were not determined by assay-based typing.

The CDR3 contains 16 residues, cysteine and phenylalanine counted. This entry keeps only the CDR3 DNA: 48 bases, framed from base 1. CDR1 and CDR2, looked up from the germline V gene (reference sequence), are MNHEY and SMNVEV. Trimming takes 5 bases from V and 2 bases from J, and the germline ends sit 18 bases apart. TCRbeta CDR3 regions were amplified from genomic DNA by means of the immunoSEQ Assay, a bias-controlled multiplex PCR. For the original study's pipeline: Nucleated cell counts per sample were estimated from amplification of reference gene primers within the assay. Sequence reads were collapsed and filtered to measure the absolute abundance of every unique TCRbeta CDR3 rearrangement. Productive Simpson clonality was computed per sample as the square root of Simpson's diversity index over productive rearrangements. In TCRdb, the immuneACCESS table is reduced to in-frame sequences with V and J assigned. These tables do not hold every clone; where another copy was compared, an unresolved V gene accounts for under half, and the others remain unexplained. That table gives V, J and clone size, and the DNA gave D and trimming. Present in this sample are about 330,000 clones, around 87% of which were seen just once. Together, the top ten hold roughly 5.3% of the sample.

Participants in the prospective study were enrolled through a virtual design, were aged about 18 to 90 years, and lived in under 25 United States geographic areas. To assign participants to cohorts, the prospective study relied on clinical history that participants themselves reported in a screening survey and a study questionnaire. ImmuneRACE Cohort 3 recovered participants were defined by two consecutive negative NP/OP PCR tests, healthcare professional clearance, or symptom resolution. In the prospective study, whole blood, serum and a nasopharyngeal or oropharyngeal swab were collected from each participant by mobile phlebotomists. Prospective study participants could optionally give additional blood draws and questionnaires over a 2-month period. Before DNA extraction, blood samples from the prospective study were shipped at room temperature or frozen. What the research found in general, with its limitations: The amount of clinical and demographic metadata varied by source and participant and was provided uncurated.

This TCR derives from a woman aged 25 to 39 who had recovered from COVID-19. This sequence uses TRBV27 and TRBJ1-1; TRBD1 is possibly the D segment (6 matching bases). The specimen was PBMCs or T cells enriched from blood (not recorded which). The CDR3 protein: CASSRMIGGGNTEAFF. The nucleotide sequence reads TGTGCCAGCAGTCGGATGATAGGGGGGGGAAACACTGAAGCTTTCTTT.